This TCR beta chain was obtained from a study of blood T cells in healthy people across ages. Points from the study as a whole: Total diversity from one million sequenced T cells was likely underestimated.

This clonotype was seen repeatedly, ten times or more. The antigen is undetermined. This CDR3 is 16 amino acids long. From germline, CDR1 is LGHNA and CDR2 YNFKEQ. Trimming took 3 bases from V and 0 from J, leaving 15 bases between them. Healthy Caucasian individuals from Russia aged about 6 to 90 were enrolled as donors. Extraction yielded at least 6 micrograms of total RNA per sample. Together with a sample-barcoded 5' primer, a J-beta primer mix was included in a second PCR lasting roughly 6 to 12 cycles. A single record per CDR3 protein comes from TCRdb applying MiXCR to the 5' RACE reads. The sample comprises roughly 1.5 million distinct CDR3 sequences, roughly 43% of which are singletons, and less than 5% rests with the top ten.

The source is a young woman in good health. J is TRBJ2-7 and V is TRBV4-2; no reliable D call. Material for sequencing was blood. The CDR3 is CASSQAAHLPSYEQYF. In DNA form, the CDR3 reads TGTGCCAGCAGCCAGGCTGCGCATCTACCCTCCTACGAGCAGTACTTC.